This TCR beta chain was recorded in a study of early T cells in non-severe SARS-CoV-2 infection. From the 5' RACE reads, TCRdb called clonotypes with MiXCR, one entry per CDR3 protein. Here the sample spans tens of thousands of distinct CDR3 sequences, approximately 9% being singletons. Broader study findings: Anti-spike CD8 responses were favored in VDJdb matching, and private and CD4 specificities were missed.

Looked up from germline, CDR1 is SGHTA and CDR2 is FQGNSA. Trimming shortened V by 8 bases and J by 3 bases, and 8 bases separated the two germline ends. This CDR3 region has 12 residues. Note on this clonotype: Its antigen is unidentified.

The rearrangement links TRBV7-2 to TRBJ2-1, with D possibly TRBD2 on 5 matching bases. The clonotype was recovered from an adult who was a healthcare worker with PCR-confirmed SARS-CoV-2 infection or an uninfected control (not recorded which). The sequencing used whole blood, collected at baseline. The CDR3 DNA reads TGTGCCAGCGGGAGCTACTACAATGAGCAGTTCTTC. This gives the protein CASGSYYNEQFF.